This T cell receptor beta chain stems from a study of Tregs in tolerant kidney transplant recipients (dated by TCRdb to the late 2010s). In terms of the full investigation: Before combined kidney and bone marrow transplantation, this study identified donor-specific regulatory T cells using TCRbeta sequencing and then followed those same cells after transplant. The full study reports these points: The most biologically relevant and donor-specific TCRbeta repertoire appeared to be identified by expanding Tregs with activated donor B cells. Because the study included only a small number of patients, the results must be confirmed in larger populations and under other immunosuppression protocols. Donor-specific Treg expansion exceeded global Treg expansion in tolerant patients, suggesting antigen-driven rather than nonspecific expansion. Biological reproducibility was not directly addressed, though technical replication error appeared minimal. For some patients, the PCR primers changed as time went on, which meant samples from those patients could not be compared with one another at the nucleotide level.

Genomic DNA was extracted from sorted cells with the QIAGEN DNeasy Blood and Tissue Kit for TCRbeta CDR3 sequencing. High-throughput TCRbeta CDR3 sequencing, including PCR amplification with bias correction and internal controls, was performed commercially through immunoSEQ. On the study's bioinformatics: A unique productive TCRbeta sequence was defined by the CDR3 nucleotide sequence when primers matched, and otherwise by the CDR3 amino acid sequence together with the Vbeta and Jbeta genes. Sorting error was corrected by removing sequences shared between sorted populations at a frequency ratio of 2:1 or less, and the remaining shared sequences were assigned to the higher population. Donor-reactive sequences were defined as at least 5-fold expanded in CFSE-low cells versus unstimulated cells, with frequency of at least 0.01% in CFSE-low cells. Jensen-Shannon divergence calculated on the top 100 TCRbeta sequences ranked by frequency was used to measure repertoire divergence. For samples with multiple sequencing runs, sorting error was corrected in each run separately before the runs were combined. TCRdb retrieved this table from immuneACCESS and kept in-frame rearrangements only. Not all clones are present; in checked studies, unresolved V genes account for under half, and no reason is known for the remainder. The V and J calls and the clone size are those of that table, but D and trimming were determined from the DNA. Within this sample are more than 90,000 clones, with approximately 93% of them counted one time only. Roughly 1.7% of the sample goes to the ten largest clones.

About this clone itself: This receptor's antigen is unknown. The input lacks base qualities; no much larger clone sits a single base away.

The CDR3 sequence holds 13 residues, the cysteine and phenylalanine included. The entry retains the CDR3 DNA only, 39 bases that are in frame from base 1. V was cut back by 3 bases and J by 2 bases, leaving a gap of 8 bases between them. Sequences LNHNV (CDR1) and YYDKDF (CDR2) are obtained from the germline V gene (reference sequence). Related donors were used in the transplants with nonmyeloablative bone marrow transplantation, and mixed chimerism was transient in the human trials. Thawed PBMCs were FACS-sorted into unstimulated Tregs (CD4+CD25+CD127-), CD4+ non-Tregs (CD4+CD25-), CD4 cells and CD8 cells. The patients were a few recipients of combined kidney and bone marrow transplants from the ITN036ST trial, and samples were available only from these trial subjects. Healthy control blood was processed by Ficoll density gradient to PBMCs and cryopreserved; patient PBMCs were collected before and after transplant.

The starting material was CD4+ T cells from blood (PBMCs), obtained 12 months after the transplant. This TCR derives from a human patient who received a combined kidney and bone marrow transplant. After a transplant, not all T cells may be the patient's own; some may come from the graft donor. The chain couples TRBV15 to TRBJ2-7, with the D gene too uncertain to name. The nucleotides read TGTGCCACCAGCAGTCTTTTTGCCTACGAGCAGTACTTC. Protein translation: CATSSLFAYEQYF.